The subject of this entry is one T cell receptor (beta chain). This record belongs to a study of control samples from healthy donors and cancer patients. TCRdb keeps only in-frame clones here, not all; method: immunoSEQ multiplex PCR. The data contain more than 65,000 clones, 65% to 85% of them seen just once; the ten biggest clones take up 15% to 18%. Sequencing input: blood. The receptor comes from a man aged 55 to 70 in good health.

CDR3 region: CASSGGASNQPQHF. The CDR3 coding sequence is TGTGCCAGTTCAGGGGGCGCAAGCAATCAGCCCCAGCATTTT. This chain links TRBV27 with TRBJ1-5, with TRBD1 matching 8 bases. The CDR3 runs to 14 residues. V was clipped by 9 bases and J by 1 base; unmatched bases: 5. Germline V gene sequence: CDR1 MNHEY, CDR2 SMNVEV (reference sequence).